The 23 T cell receptor beta chains below come from one sample, sequenced in a study of cytomegalovirus exposure and HLA in healthy donors. Researchers ran the PCR with 60 Vbeta and 13 Jbeta primers. Libraries were prepared by immunoSEQ multiplex PCR; TCRdb keeps only in-frame clonotypes and omits some of them. In the table there are 87,000 or so clones, less than 10% of which are singletons. The specimen sequenced was PBMCs. These receptors were collected from a man aged 50-59 years in good health and CMV-seronegative.

A few counts support this clone. The chain uses TRBV30 and TRBJ2-3, with D hard to call. From germline, CDR1 is GTSNPN and CDR2 SVGIG (reference sequence). V was cut by 1 base and J by 2 bases, with 13 bases left in between. CDR3 length: 15 residues. The CDR3 region has the DNA TGTGCCTGGAGTGCCCCCGAGGAATACACAGATACGCAGTATTTT. Its translation: CAWSAPEEYTDTQYF.

The chain combines TRBV6-5 with TRBJ1-1; D is uncertain. Germline CDR1 MNHEY, CDR2 SVGAGI. This CDR3 is 13 amino acids long. V shed 6 bases and J shed 7 bases, with 15 bases lying between them. CDR3 DNA sequence: TGTGCCAGCAGAGCCCTTTTGGGAGGTGAAGCTTTCTTT. Amino acids: CASRALLGGEAFF.

This clone has only a few counts. This rearrangement joins TRBV15 to TRBJ1-5; 9 bases map to TRBD1. Germline CDR1 reads LNHNV; CDR2 reads YYDKDF (reference sequence). V lost 3 bases, J lost 7 bases, and 4 bases stayed unmatched. The CDR3 length is 14 residues. CDR3 loop: CATSRTGGGQPQHF. The CDR3, as DNA: TGTGCCACCAGCAGGACAGGGGGGGGGCAGCCCCAGCATTTT. Full variable domain (rest looked up from reference TRBV15 and TRBJ1-5): DAMVIQNPRYQVTQFGKPVTLSCSQTLNHNVMYWYQQKSSQAPKLLFHYYDKDFNNEADTPDNFQSRRPNTSFCFLDIRSPGLGDTAMYLCATSRTGGGQPQHFGDGTRLSIL.

The chain employs TRBV5-1 and TRBJ2-1, with TRBD1 matching over 8 bases. The V and J ends lost 1 base and 7 bases, in that order; junction bases with no gene match: 4. There are 14 residues in the CDR3. The germline gives CDR1 SGHRS, CDR2 YFSETQ. CDR3 region: CASSLPGGRNEQFF. The CDR3 nucleotides read TGCGCCAGCAGCTTGCCAGGGGGCAGAAATGAGCAGTTCTTC.

The chain carries TRBV4-2 and TRBJ2-7; 7 bases align to TRBD2. The CDR3 length is 16 residues. Germline CDR1 reads LGHNA; CDR2 reads YNFKEQ. Trimming took 4 bases from V and 9 from J; bases not matched to a gene: 18. The CDR3 loop is CASSPNLGTNPLPQYF. CDR3 coding DNA: TGTGCCAGCAGCCCTAACCTCGGGACTAACCCCTTGCCGCAGTACTTC.

This clone came up a few times. This chain connects TRBV19 to TRBJ1-2, with D hard to call. CDR1 is LNHDA, CDR2 SQIVND, per germline (reference sequence). V lost 5 bases, J lost 11 bases, and 15 bases lay in between. This CDR3 comprises 12 residues. The CDR3 region has the DNA TGTGCCAGTAGTTTCGCGGGGAATTGGTACACCTTC. The encoded protein is CASSFAGNWYTF.

The V gene is TRBV2, the J gene TRBJ1-1, with 8 bases aligning to TRBD1. The V segment lost 5 bases and the J segment 0 bases; nucleotides outside the gene matches: 11. The CDR3 length is 17 residues. Germline V lookup: CDR1 SNHLY, CDR2 FYNNEI. The CDR3 region has the DNA TGTGCCAGCAGTAATGGGGTGACAGGGGCCCTGAACACTGAAGCTTTCTTT. Translated, it gives CASSNGVTGALNTEAFF.

CDR3 in amino acids: CASSPAGSNQPQHF. CDR3 nucleotides: TGTGCCAGTAGTCCCGCGGGAAGCAATCAGCCCCAGCATTTT. The gene calls are TRBV19 and TRBJ1-5; D is undetermined. Germline V lookup: CDR1 LNHDA, CDR2 SQIVND (reference sequence). CDR3 length equals 14 residues. Trimming pared 5 bases from V and 1 base from J, leaving 9 bases between.

In regard to this clone: Just one base apart from a much larger clone, this may be a read error. The chain uses TRBV7-7 and TRBJ1-1; possible D gene TRBD1, 5 bases. Germline V gene lookup returns CDR1 SSHAT and CDR2 FNYEAQ (reference sequence). This CDR3 is built from 13 residues. The CDR3 DNA sequence: TGTGCTAGCAGCTTACAGGAGAACACTGAAGCTTTCTTT. As protein: CASSLQENTEAFF.

This sequence joins TRBV10-2 and TRBJ2-3, with D tentatively TRBD2 (6 bases). This CDR3 is built from 12 residues. Germline assignment: CDR1 WSHSY and CDR2 SAAADI. Trimming removed 7 bases at V and 5 bases at J, with 10 bases between. CDR3 region: CASNGGEDTQYF. CDR3 DNA sequence: TGCGCCAGCAACGGGGGTGAAGATACGCAGTATTTT.

This rearrangement joins TRBV28 to TRBJ2-6; TRBD1 matches at 7 bases. The germline gives CDR1 MDHEN, CDR2 SYDVKM. The CDR3 loop spans 15 amino acids. Trimming took 4 bases from V and 4 from J; bases not matched to a gene: 4. The CDR3 DNA reads TGTGCCAGCAGTTCGACAGGGACAGGGGCCAACGTCCTGACTTTC. Encoded protein: CASSSTGTGANVLTF.

This clone was detected only a few times. The V and J genes are TRBV29-1 and TRBJ2-1; 7 bases map to TRBD2. This CDR3 has 13 amino acids. Germline V lookup: CDR1 SQVTM, CDR2 ANQGSEA. V lost 3 bases and J lost 8; bases outside the gene matches: 7. The DNA of the CDR3 is TGCAGCGTTGATTCCGGGAGGATGGATGAGCAGTTCTTC. It encodes CSVDSGRMDEQFF.

This CDR3 is CASSLGLFDTEAFF. In nucleotides, the CDR3 is TGCGCCAGCAGCTTGGGACTCTTTGACACTGAAGCTTTCTTT. The V and J genes are TRBV5-1 and TRBJ1-1; no clear D. V lost 0 bases and J lost 3, with 9 bases in between. The CDR3 covers 14 residues. CDR1 is SGHRS and CDR2 is YFSETQ in the germline V gene.

This clone came up a few times. The chain carries TRBV29-1 and TRBJ1-4; no firm D call. CDR1 and CDR2 from the germline V gene are SQVTM and ANQGSEA. The CDR3 has 13 residues. Here the CDR3 reads CRSPQMKNEKLFF. The CDR3 DNA follows: TGCAGGTCACCACAGATGAAGAATGAAAAACTGTTTTTT. Supplemented by reference TRBV29-1 and TRBJ1-4, the full variable domain reads SAVISQKPSRDICQRGTSLTIQCQVDSQVTMMFWYRQQPGQSLTLIATANQGSEATYESGFVIDKFPISRPNLTFSTLTVSNMSPEDSSIYLCRSPQMKNEKLFFGSGTQLSVL.

The V gene is TRBV19, the J gene TRBJ1-1; no firm D call. CDR1 and CDR2 from the germline V gene are LNHDA and SQIVND (reference sequence). Between the trimmed V and J ends, which lost 4 bases and 0 bases, there was a span of 15 bases. The CDR3 consists of 16 residues. CDR3 coding DNA: TGTGCCAGTAGTAACTCGGGTCTTAGTATGAACACTGAAGCTTTCTTT. Amino acid sequence: CASSNSGLSMNTEAFF.

This clone was observed a few times. J is TRBJ2-1 and V is TRBV14; D remains unclear. V shed 2 bases and J shed 7 bases, with 18 bases lying between them. The CDR3 sequence is 16 residues long. Germline V gene lookup returns CDR1 SGHDN and CDR2 FVKESK. The DNA for the CDR3 is TGTGCCAGCAGCCAAATCTTTAGTGGCGGCCTAAATGAGCAGTTCTTC. The encoded protein is CASSQIFSGGLNEQFF.

This clone came up a few times. The chain employs TRBV27 and TRBJ2-3; 9 nucleotides agree with TRBD1. Looked up from germline, CDR1 is MNHEY and CDR2 is SMNVEV (reference sequence). The trim removed 0 bases at V and 3 bases at J, leaving 4 bases unmatched. The CDR3 loop spans 16 amino acids. As DNA, the CDR3 is TGTGCCAGCAGTTTATCAGACAGGGGGTATACAGATACGCAGTATTTT. Its translation is CASSLSDRGYTDTQYF.

The CDR3 region is CASSRGRTSSYNEQFF. The CDR3 region has the DNA TGTGCCAGCAGCCGGGGGAGGACGAGCTCCTACAATGAGCAGTTCTTC. The chain uses TRBV11-2 and TRBJ2-1, with a possible D match to TRBD2 (6 bases). This CDR3 contains 16 residues. Germline values: CDR1 SGHAT, CDR2 FQNNGV. V lost 5 bases, J lost 0 bases, and 14 bases lay in between.

This clone has more than one count but fewer than ten. CDR3 protein: CASSQDGGSVGVAGYTF. The CDR3 DNA reads TGCGCCAGCAGCCAAGATGGGGGGTCCGTAGGGGTGGCTGGCTACACCTTC. The chain carries TRBV4-1 and TRBJ1-2, with D perhaps matching TRBD1 (5 bases). Germline values: CDR1 MGHRA, CDR2 YSYEKL. The CDR3 is made up of 17 amino acids. V was shortened by 0 bases and J by 7 bases, with 21 bases between the two germline ends.

This clone was picked up a small number of times. The chain couples TRBV11-3 to TRBJ2-1, with 8 bases matching TRBD2. This CDR3 region has 14 residues. J lost 8 bases, V lost 5 bases, and 8 bases had no gene match. Germline lookup yields CDR1 SGHNT and CDR2 YENEEA. CDR3 in DNA: TGTGCCAGCAGCAATATAGCGGGGTCTCATGAGCAGTTCTTC. Its translation is CASSNIAGSHEQFF.

The gene calls are TRBV30 and TRBJ1-5; 8 bases map to TRBD1. After removal of 2 bases from V and 5 bases from J, the junction contained 11 bases not matched to a gene. The CDR3 covers 16 residues. Germline CDR1 is GTSNPN and CDR2 is SVGIG (reference sequence). CDR3 DNA sequence: TGTGCCTGGAGTCTCTCTGGACAGGGTTGGGATCAGCCCCAGCATTTT. Translating it yields CAWSLSGQGWDQPQHF.

Remarks on this clone: The conserved closing phenylalanine or tryptophan is absent in this CDR3, likely reflecting a read error. The chain has TRBV28 and TRBJ1-3; no firm D call. Trimming cost V 7 bases and J 8 bases, with 9 bases left between them. CDR1 is MDHEN, CDR2 SYDVKM, per germline. This CDR3 contains 11 residues. The CDR3 loop is CASTFGDTIYL. The CDR3 DNA sequence: TGTGCCAGCACCTTCGGGGACACCATATATTTG.

The V gene is TRBV27, the J gene TRBJ2-2; no definite D call. The CDR3 is 13 residues long. Looked up from germline, CDR1 is MNHEY and CDR2 is SMNVEV (reference sequence). The V end lost 3 bases, the J end lost 4 bases, and 6 bases lay between the germline ends. CDR3 bases: TGTGCCAGCAGTTTTCCTTTCACCGGGGAGCTGTTTTTT. Amino acids: CASSFPFTGELFF.